This T cell receptor beta chain was obtained from a study of OX40 agonist ivuxolimab in advanced cancers. This clone occurred a few times. Peripheral blood came from all dose cohorts at three timepoints. Assay: immunoSEQ multiplex PCR; the TCRdb copy retains only in-frame clones and omits some. This table holds some 81,000 clones, around nine tenths found once. CDR3 length equals 15 residues. V gave up 9 bases and J gave up 6 bases; unmatched junction bases: 10. Germline V CDR1 and CDR2: MDHEN, SYDVKM. This TCR was recovered from an adult with an advanced solid tumor such as melanoma, head and neck, liver or kidney cancer. The chain joins TRBV28 to TRBJ1-4, with 10 nucleotides matching TRBD1. The sequences come from CD4+ or CD8+ T cells sorted from blood, collected in a trial of the OX40 agonist ivuxolimab. CDR3 region: CASLPGQGWYEKLFF. The DNA of the CDR3 is TGTGCCAGTCTCCCGGGACAGGGGTGGTATGAAAAACTGTTTTTT.